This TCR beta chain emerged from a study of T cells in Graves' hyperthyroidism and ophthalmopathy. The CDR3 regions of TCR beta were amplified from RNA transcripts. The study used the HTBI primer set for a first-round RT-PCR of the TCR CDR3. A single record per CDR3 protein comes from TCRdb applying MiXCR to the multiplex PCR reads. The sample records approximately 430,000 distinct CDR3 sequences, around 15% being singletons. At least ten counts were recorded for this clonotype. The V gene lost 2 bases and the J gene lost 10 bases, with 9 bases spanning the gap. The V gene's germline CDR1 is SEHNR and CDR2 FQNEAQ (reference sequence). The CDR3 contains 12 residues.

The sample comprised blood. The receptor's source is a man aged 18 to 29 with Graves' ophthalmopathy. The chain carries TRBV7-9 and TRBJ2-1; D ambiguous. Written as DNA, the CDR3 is TGTGCCAGCAGCTTAAGAGAGGTGGAGCAGTTCTTC. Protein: CASSLREVEQFF.